This T cell receptor (beta chain) was identified during a study of T cells in Graves' hyperthyroidism and ophthalmopathy. Germline CDR1 is SGHAT and CDR2 is FQDESV (reference sequence). Trimming took 5 bases from V and 9 from J, leaving 20 bases between them. This CDR3 is 15 amino acids long. This clonotype has at least ten counts. TCR beta CDR3 region amplification was performed from RNA transcripts. TCR CDR3 underwent first-round RT-PCR with the HTBI primer set. TCRdb re-analysed the multiplex PCR reads in MiXCR, keeping a single row per CDR3 protein. The sample carries fewer than 550,000 distinct CDR3 sequences, 15% to 19% recorded once.

The clonotype comes from a woman aged 18-29 years with Graves' hyperthyroidism. V and J are TRBV11-1 and TRBJ2-1; the D gene is possibly TRBD2 (6 bases). The specimen sequenced was blood. In DNA form, the CDR3 reads TGTGCCAGCAGCAGGGCGGGATCGGTACATGTTGAGCAGTTCTTC. Residues: CASSRAGSVHVEQFF. The entire variable domain, with the rest obtained from reference TRBV11-1 and TRBJ2-1, is as follows: EAEVAQSPRYKITEKSQAVAFWCDPISGHATLYWYRQILGQGPELLVQFQDESVVDDSQLPKDRFSAERLKGVDSTLKIQPAELGDSAMYLCASSRAGSVHVEQFFGPGTRLTVL.